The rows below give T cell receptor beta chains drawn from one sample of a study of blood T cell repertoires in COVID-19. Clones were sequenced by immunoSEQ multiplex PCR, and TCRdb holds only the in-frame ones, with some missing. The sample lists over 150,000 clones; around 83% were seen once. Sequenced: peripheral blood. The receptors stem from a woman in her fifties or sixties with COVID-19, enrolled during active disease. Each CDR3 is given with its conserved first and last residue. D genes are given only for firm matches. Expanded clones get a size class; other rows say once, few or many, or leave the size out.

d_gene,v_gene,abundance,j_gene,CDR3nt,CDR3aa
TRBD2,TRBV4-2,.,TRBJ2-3,TGTGCCAGCAGCCAAGATCGGACTAGCGGGGGTGATACGCAGTATTTT,CASSQDRTSGGDTQYF
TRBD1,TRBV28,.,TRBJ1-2,TGTGCCAGTCAAGATCCGGGACAGGGAACTAACTATGGCTACACCTTC,CASQDPGQGTNYGYTF
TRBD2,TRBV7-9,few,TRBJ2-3,TGTGCCAGCAGCTCACCCCAGAGACTAGCGGGAGATCAAGATACGCAGTATTTT,CASSSPQRLAGDQDTQYF
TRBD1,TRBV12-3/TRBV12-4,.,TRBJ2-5,TGTGCCAGCAGATCGGGACAGCAAGAGACCCAGTACTTC,CASRSGQQETQYF
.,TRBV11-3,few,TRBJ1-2,TGTGCCAGCAGCTTAGGACCGGAGGGCTACACCTTC,CASSLGPEGYTF
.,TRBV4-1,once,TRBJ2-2,TGCGCCAGCAGCCAAGTCGCCTCGGGCGGGGAGCTGTTTTTT,CASSQVASGGELFF
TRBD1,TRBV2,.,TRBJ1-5,TGTGCCAGCAGTGAAAGGCAGGGGGCGGGCAATCAGCCCCAGCATTTT,CASSERQGAGNQPQHF
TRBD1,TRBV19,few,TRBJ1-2,TGTGCCAGTAGTATCAGGACAGGGGATGGCTACACCTTC,CASSIRTGDGYTF
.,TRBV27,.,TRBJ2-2,TGTGCCAGCAGTTTTGGAGGGGGCGGCACCGGGGAGCTGTTTTTT,CASSFGGGGTGELFF
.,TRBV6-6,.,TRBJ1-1,TGTGCCAGCGGGAAGGGACACCTCAGTGAAGCTTTCTTT,CASGKGHLSEAFF
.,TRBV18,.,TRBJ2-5,TGTGCCAGCTCACAGGGGATCCAAGAGACCCAGTACTTC,CASSQGIQETQYF
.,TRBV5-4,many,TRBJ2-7,TGTGCCAGCAGCCTAGGTGGAAGTTCCTCCTACGAGCAGTACTTC,CASSLGGSSSYEQYF
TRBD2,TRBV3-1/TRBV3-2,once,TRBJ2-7,TGTGCCAGCAGCTCCTCCGGGACTAGCGATTTCTACGAGCAGTACTTC,CASSSSGTSDFYEQYF
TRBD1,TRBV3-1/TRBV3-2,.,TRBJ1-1,TGTGCCAGCAGCCAGGGACAGGCCTTTGAAGCTTTCTTT,CASSQGQAFEAFF
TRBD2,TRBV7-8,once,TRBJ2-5,TGTGCCAGCAGCTTAGTCCTAGCGGGACGGGAGACCCAGTACTTC,CASSLVLAGRETQYF
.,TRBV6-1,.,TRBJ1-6,TGTGCCAGCAGTGAAGATTCATATTCACCCCTCCACTTT,CASSEDSYSPLHF
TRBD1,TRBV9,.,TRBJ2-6,TGTGCCAGCAGCGGCAGGGGGAGTACTCGAGGGGCCAACGTCCTGACTTTC,CASSGRGSTRGANVLTF
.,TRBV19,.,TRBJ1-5,TGTGCCAGTAGACGGACTGATCTTAGCAATCAGCCCCAGCATTTT,CASRRTDLSNQPQHF
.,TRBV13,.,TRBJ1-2,TGTGCCAGCGCGCTGAGCTATGGCTACACCTTC,CASALSYGYTF
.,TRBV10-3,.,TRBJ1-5,TGTGCCATCACAGGGGATAGCAATCAGCCCCAGCATTTT,CAITGDSNQPQHF
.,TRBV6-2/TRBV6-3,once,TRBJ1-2,TGTGCCAGCAGTCAGGGGACCTATGGCTACACCTTC,CASSQGTYGYTF
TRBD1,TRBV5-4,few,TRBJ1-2,TGTGCCAGCAGCTACATAGACAGGGTCGGGGGCTACACCTTC,CASSYIDRVGGYTF
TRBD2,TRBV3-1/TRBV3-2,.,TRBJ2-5,TGTGCCAGCAGCCACAGGACTAGCGGGAGGGAGACCCAGTACTTC,CASSHRTSGRETQYF
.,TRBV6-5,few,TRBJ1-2,TGTGCCAGCAGTCCCAGGGGACCCGACTATGGCTACACCTTC,CASSPRGPDYGYTF
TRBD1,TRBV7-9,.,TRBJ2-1,TGTGCCAGCAGCTTTCCCGACAGGGGAGGTAAATATGAGCAGTTCTTC,CASSFPDRGGKYEQFF
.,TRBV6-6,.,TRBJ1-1,TGTGCCAGCAGTACGACAAAAAACACTGAAGCTTTCTTT,CASSTTKNTEAFF
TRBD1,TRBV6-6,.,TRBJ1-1,TGTGCCAGCAGCCAAACAGGGGGCACTGAAGCTTTCTTT,CASSQTGGTEAFF
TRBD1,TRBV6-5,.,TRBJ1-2,TGTGCCAGCAAACTGACAGGGGGCTATGGCTACACCTTC,CASKLTGGYGYTF
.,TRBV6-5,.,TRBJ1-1,TGTGCCAGCACAAGGGGGGGGGCTGAAGCTTTCTTT,CASTRGGAEAFF
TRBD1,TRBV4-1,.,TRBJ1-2,TGCGCCAGCAGCCAAGTCGGGACAGGGAGCTATGGCTACACCTTC,CASSQVGTGSYGYTF
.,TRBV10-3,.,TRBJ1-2,TGTGCCATCACGGCCGGCAGGGAAGGTGGCTACACCTTC,CAITAGREGGYTF